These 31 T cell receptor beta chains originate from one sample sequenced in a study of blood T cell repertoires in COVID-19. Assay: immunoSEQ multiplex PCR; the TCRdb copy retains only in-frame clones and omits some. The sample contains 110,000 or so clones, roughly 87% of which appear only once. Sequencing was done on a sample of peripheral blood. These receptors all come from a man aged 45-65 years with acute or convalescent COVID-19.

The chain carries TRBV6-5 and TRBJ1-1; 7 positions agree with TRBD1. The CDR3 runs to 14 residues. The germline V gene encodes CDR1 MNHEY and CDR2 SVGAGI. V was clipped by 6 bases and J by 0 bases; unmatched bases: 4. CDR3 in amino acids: CASRQGSMNTEAFF. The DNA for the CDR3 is TGTGCCAGCAGACAGGGGTCTATGAACACTGAAGCTTTCTTT.

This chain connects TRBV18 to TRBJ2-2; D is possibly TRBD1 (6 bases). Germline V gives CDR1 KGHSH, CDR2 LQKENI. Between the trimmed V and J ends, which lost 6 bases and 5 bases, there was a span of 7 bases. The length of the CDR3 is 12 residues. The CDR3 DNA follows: TGTGCCAGCTCTCAGGGGACCGGGGAGCTGTTTTTT. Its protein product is CASSQGTGELFF.

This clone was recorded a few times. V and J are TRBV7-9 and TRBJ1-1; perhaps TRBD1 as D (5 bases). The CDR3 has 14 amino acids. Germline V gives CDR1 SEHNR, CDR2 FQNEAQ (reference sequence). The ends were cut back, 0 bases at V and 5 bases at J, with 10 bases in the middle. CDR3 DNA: TGTGCCAGCAGCTTAGCAGGGGCGGAAACTGAAGCTTTCTTT. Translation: CASSLAGAETEAFF.

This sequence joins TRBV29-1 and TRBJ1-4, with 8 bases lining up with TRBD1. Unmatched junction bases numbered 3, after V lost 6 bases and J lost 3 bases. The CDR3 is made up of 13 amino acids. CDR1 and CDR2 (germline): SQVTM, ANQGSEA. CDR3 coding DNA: TGCAGCGTCACGACAGGGGCTAATGAAAAACTGTTTTTT. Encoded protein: CSVTTGANEKLFF.

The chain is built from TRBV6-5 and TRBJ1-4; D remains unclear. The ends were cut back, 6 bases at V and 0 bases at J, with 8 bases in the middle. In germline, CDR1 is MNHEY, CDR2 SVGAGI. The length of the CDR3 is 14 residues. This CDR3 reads CASRRKSTNEKLFF. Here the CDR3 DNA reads TGTGCCAGCAGGAGAAAGTCAACTAATGAAAAACTGTTTTTT.

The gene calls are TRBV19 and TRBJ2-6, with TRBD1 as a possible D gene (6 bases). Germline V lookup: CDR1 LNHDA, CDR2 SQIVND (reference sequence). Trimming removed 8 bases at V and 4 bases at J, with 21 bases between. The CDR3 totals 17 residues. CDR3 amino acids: CASRMAGVISGANVLTF. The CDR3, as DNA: TGTGCCAGTCGGATGGCAGGGGTTATATCGGGGGCCAACGTCCTGACTTTC.

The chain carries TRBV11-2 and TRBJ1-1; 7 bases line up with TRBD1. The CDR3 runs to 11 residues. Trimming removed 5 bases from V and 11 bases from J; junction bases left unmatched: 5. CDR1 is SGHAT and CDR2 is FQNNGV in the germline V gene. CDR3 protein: CASSLLGQAFF. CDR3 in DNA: TGTGCCAGCAGCCTCCTGGGACAGGCTTTCTTT. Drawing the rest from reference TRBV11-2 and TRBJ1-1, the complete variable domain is EAGVAQSPRYKIIEKRQSVAFWCNPISGHATLYWYQQILGQGPKLLIQFQNNGVVDDSQLPKDRFSAERLKGVDSTLKIQPAKLEDSAVYLCASSLLGQAFFGQGTRLTVV.

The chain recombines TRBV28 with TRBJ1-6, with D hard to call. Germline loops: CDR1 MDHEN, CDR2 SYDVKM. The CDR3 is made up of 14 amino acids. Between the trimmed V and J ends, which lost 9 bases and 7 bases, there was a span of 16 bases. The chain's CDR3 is CASWSGSENSPLHF. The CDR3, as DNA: TGTGCCAGTTGGAGCGGTTCTGAGAATTCACCCCTCCACTTT.

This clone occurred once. The CDR3 region is CASSYRSYNEQFF. CDR3 nucleotides: TGTGCCAGCAGTTACCGCAGCTACAATGAGCAGTTCTTC. This chain connects TRBV6-5 to TRBJ2-1; D is undetermined. V lost 2 bases and J 3 bases, leaving 5 bases between the germline ends. CDR3 length equals 13 residues. CDR1 and CDR2 from the germline V gene are MNHEY and SVGAGI.

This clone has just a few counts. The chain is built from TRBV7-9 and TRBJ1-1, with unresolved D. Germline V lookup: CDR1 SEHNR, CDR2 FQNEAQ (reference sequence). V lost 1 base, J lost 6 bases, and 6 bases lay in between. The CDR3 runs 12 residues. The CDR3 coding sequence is TGTGCCAGCAGCTTAGGGCAGGCTGAAGCTTTCTTT. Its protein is CASSLGQAEAFF.

The CDR3 here is CASSPSPYEQYF. In DNA form, the CDR3 reads TGTGCCAGCAGCCCCTCCCCCTACGAGCAGTACTTC. This rearrangement joins TRBV7-9 to TRBJ2-7; D ambiguous. This CDR3 contains 12 residues. Germline V gene data show CDR1 as SEHNR and CDR2 as FQNEAQ (reference sequence). V was clipped by 5 bases and J by 2 bases, with 7 bases between them.

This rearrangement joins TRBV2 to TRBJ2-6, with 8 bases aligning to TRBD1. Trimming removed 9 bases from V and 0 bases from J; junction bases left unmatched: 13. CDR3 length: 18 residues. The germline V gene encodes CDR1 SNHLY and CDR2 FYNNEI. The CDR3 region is CASSLDRANPSGANVLTF. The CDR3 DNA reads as TGTGCCAGTTCACTGGACAGGGCAAATCCCTCTGGGGCCAACGTCCTGACTTTC.

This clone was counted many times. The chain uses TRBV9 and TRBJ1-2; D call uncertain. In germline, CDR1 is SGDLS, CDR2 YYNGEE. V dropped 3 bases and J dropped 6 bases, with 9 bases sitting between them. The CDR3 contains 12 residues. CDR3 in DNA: TGTGCCAGCAGCGCGACGCGGAATGGCTACACCTTC. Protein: CASSATRNGYTF.

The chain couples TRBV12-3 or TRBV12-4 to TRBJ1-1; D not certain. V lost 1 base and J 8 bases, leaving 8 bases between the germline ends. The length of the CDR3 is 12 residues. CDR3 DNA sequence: TGTGCCAGCAGTTTAGGATACGGGGAAGCTTTCTTT. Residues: CASSLGYGEAFF.

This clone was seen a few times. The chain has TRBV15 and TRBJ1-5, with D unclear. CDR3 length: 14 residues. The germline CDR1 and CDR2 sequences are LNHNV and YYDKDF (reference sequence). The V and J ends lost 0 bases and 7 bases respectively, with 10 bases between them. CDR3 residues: CATSRDGSRQPQHF. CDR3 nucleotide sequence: TGTGCCACCAGCAGAGATGGGAGCAGGCAGCCCCAGCATTTT.

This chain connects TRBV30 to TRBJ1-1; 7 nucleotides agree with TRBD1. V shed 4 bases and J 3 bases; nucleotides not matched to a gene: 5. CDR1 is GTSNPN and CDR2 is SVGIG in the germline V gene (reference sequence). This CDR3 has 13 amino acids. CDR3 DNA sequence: TGTGCCTGGACCAAAACAGGGGACACTGAAGCTTTCTTT. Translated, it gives CAWTKTGDTEAFF.

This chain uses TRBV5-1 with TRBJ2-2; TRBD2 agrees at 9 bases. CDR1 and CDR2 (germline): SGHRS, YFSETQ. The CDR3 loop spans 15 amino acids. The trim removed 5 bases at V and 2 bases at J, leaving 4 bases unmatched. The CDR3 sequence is CASRFSGGNTGELFF. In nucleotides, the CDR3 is TGCGCCAGCAGATTTAGCGGGGGTAACACCGGGGAGCTGTTTTTT. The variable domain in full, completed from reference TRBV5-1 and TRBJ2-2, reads KAGVTQTPRYLIKTRGQQVTLSCSPISGHRSVSWYQQTPGQGLQFLFEYFSETQRNKGNFPGRFSGRQFSNSRSEMNVSTLELGDSALYLCASRFSGGNTGELFFGEGSRLTVL.

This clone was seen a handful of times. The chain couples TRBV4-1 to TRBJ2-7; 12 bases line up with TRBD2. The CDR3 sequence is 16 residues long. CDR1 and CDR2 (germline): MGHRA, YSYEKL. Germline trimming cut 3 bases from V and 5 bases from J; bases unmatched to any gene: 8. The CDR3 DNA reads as TGCGCCAGCAGCCAGGCTCGGACTAGCGGGAACCACGAGCAGTACTTC. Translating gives CASSQARTSGNHEQYF.

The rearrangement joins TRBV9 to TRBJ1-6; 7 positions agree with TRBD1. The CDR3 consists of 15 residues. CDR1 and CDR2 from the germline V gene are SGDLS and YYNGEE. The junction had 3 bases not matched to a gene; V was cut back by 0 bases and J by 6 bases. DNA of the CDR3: TGTGCCAGCAGCGTAGCCACAGGGGTTAATTCACCCCTCCACTTT. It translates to CASSVATGVNSPLHF.

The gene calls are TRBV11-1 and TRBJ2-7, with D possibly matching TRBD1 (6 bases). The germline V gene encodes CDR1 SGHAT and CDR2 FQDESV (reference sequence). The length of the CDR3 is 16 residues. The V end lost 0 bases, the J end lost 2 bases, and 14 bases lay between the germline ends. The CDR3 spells CASSLAFGQGTYEQYF. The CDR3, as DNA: TGTGCCAGCAGCTTAGCGTTCGGCCAGGGGACCTACGAGCAGTACTTC.

The CDR3 DNA sequence: TGTGCCAGCAGTTCAGGACTAGCCCTATACAATGAGCAGTTCTTC. It translates to CASSSGLALYNEQFF. The chain employs TRBV27 and TRBJ2-1, with TRBD2 matching 8 bases. This CDR3 is built from 15 residues. Germline trimming cut 4 bases from V and 4 bases from J; bases unmatched to any gene: 6. The V gene's germline CDR1 is MNHEY and CDR2 SMNVEV (reference sequence).

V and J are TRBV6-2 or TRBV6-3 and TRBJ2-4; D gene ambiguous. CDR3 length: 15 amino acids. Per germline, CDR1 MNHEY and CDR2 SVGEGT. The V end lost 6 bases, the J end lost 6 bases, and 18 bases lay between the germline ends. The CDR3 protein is CASRPPGPPGNIQYF. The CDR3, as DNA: TGTGCCAGCAGGCCTCCGGGTCCCCCGGGAAACATTCAGTACTTC.

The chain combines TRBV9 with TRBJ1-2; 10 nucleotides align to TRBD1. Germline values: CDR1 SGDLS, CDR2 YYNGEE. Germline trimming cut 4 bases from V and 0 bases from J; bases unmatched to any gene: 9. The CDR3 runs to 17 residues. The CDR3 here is CASSSPGQGSSNYGYTF. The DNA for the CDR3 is TGTGCCAGCAGCTCACCGGGACAGGGGTCTTCTAACTATGGCTACACCTTC. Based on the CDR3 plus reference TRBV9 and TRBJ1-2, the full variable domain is DSGVTQTPKHLITATGQRVTLRCSPRSGDLSVYWYQQSLDQGLQFLIQYYNGEERAKGNILERFSAQQFPDLHSELNLSSLELGDSALYFCASSSPGQGSSNYGYTFGSGTRLTVV.

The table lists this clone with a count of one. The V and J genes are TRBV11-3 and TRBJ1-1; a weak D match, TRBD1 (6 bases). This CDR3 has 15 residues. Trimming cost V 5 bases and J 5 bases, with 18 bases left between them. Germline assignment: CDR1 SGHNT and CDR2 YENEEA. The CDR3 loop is CASSPEGRGSTEAFF. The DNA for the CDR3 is TGTGCCAGCAGCCCTGAAGGCAGGGGCAGTACTGAAGCTTTCTTT.

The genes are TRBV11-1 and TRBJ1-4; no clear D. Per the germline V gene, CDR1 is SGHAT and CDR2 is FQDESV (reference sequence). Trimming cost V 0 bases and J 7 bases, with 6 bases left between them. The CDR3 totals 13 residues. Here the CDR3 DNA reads TGTGCCAGCAGCTTAGCGGAGGGTGAAAAACTGTTTTTT. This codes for CASSLAEGEKLFF. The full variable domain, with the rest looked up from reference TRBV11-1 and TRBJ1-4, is EAEVAQSPRYKITEKSQAVAFWCDPISGHATLYWYRQILGQGPELLVQFQDESVVDDSQLPKDRFSAERLKGVDSTLKIQPAELGDSAMYLCASSLAEGEKLFFGSGTQLSVL.

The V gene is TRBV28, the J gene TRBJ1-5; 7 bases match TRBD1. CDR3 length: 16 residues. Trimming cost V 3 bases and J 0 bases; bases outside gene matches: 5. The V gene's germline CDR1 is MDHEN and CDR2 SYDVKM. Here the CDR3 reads CASSFGGTVSNQPQHF. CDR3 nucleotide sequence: TGTGCCAGCAGTTTTGGAGGGACAGTTAGCAATCAGCCCCAGCATTTT. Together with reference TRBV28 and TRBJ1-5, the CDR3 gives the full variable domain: DVKVTQSSRYLVKRTGEKVFLECVQDMDHENMFWYRQDPGLGLRLIYFSYDVKMKEKGDIPEGYSVSREKKERFSLILESASTNQTSMYLCASSFGGTVSNQPQHFGDGTRLSIL.

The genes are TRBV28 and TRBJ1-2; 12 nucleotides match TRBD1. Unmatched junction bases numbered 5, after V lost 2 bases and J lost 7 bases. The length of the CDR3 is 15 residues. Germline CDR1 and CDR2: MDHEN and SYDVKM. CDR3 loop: CASSLPGQGASGYTF. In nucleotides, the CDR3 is TGTGCCAGCAGTTTACCGGGACAGGGGGCCTCTGGCTACACCTTC.

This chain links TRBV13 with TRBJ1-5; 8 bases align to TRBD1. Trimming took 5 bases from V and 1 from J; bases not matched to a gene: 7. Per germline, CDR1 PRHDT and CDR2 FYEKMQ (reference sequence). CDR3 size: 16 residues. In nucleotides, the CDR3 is TGTGCCAGCAGCCTACGACAGGGGTCGAGCAATCAGCCCCAGCATTTT. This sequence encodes CASSLRQGSSNQPQHF. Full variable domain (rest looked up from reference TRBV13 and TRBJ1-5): AAGVIQSPRHLIKEKRETATLKCYPIPRHDTVYWYQQGPGQDPQFLISFYEKMQSDKGSIPDRFSAQQFSDYHSELNMSSLELGDSALYFCASSLRQGSSNQPQHFGDGTRLSIL.

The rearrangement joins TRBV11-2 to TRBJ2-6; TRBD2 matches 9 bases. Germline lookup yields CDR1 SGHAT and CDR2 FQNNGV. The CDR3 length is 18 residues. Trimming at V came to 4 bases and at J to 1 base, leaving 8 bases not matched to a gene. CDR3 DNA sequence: TGTGCCAGCAGCTCCCTTAGCGGGAGACTTTCTGGGGCCAACGTCCTGACTTTC. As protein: CASSSLSGRLSGANVLTF.

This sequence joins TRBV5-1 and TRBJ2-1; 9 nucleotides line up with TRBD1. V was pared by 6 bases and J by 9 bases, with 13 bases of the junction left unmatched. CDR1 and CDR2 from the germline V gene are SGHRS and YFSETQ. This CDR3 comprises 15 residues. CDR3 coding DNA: TGCGCCAGCACCTCAACACAGGGGGCTGGGGGTGAGCAGTTCTTC. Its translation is CASTSTQGAGGEQFF.

The CDR3 here is CASSAGTGLDTEAFF. For the CDR3, the DNA is TGTGCCAGCAGCGCTGGGACAGGCCTCGATACTGAAGCTTTCTTT. The V and J genes are TRBV9 and TRBJ1-1, with 8 positions matching TRBD1. Looked up from germline, CDR1 is SGDLS and CDR2 is YYNGEE. Trimming removed 3 bases from V and 5 bases from J; junction bases left unmatched: 9. CDR3 length: 15 residues.